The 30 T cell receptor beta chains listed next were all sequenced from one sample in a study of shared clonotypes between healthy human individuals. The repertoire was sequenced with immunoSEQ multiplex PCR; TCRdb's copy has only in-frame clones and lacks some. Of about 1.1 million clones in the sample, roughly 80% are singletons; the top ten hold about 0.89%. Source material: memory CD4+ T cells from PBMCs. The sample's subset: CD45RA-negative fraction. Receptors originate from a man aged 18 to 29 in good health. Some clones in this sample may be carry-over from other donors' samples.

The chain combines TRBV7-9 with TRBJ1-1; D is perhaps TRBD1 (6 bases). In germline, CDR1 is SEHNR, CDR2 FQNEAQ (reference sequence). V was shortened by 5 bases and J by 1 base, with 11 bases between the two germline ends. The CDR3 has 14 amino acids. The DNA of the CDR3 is TGTGCCAGCAGCGCGCAACAGGGGAACACTGAAGCTTTCTTT. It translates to CASSAQQGNTEAFF. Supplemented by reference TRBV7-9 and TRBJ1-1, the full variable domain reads DTGVSQNPRHKITKRGQNVTFRCDPISEHNRLYWYRQTLGQGPEFLTYFQNEAQLEKSRLLSDRFSAERPKGSFSTLEIQRTEQGDSAMYLCASSAQQGNTEAFFGQGTRLTVV.

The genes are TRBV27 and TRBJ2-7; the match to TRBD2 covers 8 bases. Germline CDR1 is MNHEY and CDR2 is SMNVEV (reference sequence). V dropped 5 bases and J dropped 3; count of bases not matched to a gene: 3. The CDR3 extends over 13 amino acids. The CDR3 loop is CASSLAGGYEQYF. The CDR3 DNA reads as TGTGCCAGCAGTCTGGCGGGGGGCTACGAGCAGTACTTC.

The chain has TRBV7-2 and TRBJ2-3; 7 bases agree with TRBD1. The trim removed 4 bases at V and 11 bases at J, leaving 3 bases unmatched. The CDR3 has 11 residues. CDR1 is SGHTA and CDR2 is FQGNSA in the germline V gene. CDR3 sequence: CASSSRDRQYF. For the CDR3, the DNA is TGTGCCAGCAGCTCCCGGGACAGGCAGTATTTT.

The CDR3 DNA reads TGTGCCAGCAGCTTGGAGCGGCCTAGCACAGATACGCAGTATTTT. This sequence encodes CASSLERPSTDTQYF. V and J are TRBV5-4 and TRBJ2-3; D may be TRBD2 (5 bases). Trimming removed 0 bases from V and 0 bases from J, with 8 bases in between. Germline-derived CDR1 and CDR2 are SGHNT and YYREEE (reference sequence). The CDR3 spans 15 residues.

The DNA of the CDR3 is TGTGCCAGCAGCCAAGTTGGGGACACCACAAGCGGTGGCTACACCTTC. Translating it yields CASSQVGDTTSGGYTF. The chain combines TRBV4-2 with TRBJ1-2, with D tentatively TRBD1 (6 bases). Trimming took off 1 base at V and 7 bases at J, with 19 bases between the two ends. Per germline, CDR1 LGHNA and CDR2 YNFKEQ. The CDR3 has 16 amino acids.

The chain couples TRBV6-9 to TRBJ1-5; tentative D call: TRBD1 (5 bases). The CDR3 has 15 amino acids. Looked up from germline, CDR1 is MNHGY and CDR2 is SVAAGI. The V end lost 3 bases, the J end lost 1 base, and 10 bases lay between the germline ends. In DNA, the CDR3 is TGTGCCAGCAGTTACCGACAGCGAAGCAATCAGCCCCAGCATTTT. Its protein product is CASSYRQRSNQPQHF.

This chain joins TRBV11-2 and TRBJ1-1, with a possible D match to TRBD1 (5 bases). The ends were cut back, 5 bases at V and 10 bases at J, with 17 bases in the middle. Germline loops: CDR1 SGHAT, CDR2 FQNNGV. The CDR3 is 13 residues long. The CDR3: CASSTPGTSLAFF. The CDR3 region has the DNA TGTGCCAGCAGCACACCCGGGACCTCCTTAGCTTTCTTT. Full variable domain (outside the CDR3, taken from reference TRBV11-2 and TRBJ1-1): EAGVAQSPRYKIIEKRQSVAFWCNPISGHATLYWYQQILGQGPKLLIQFQNNGVVDDSQLPKDRFSAERLKGVDSTLKIQPAKLEDSAVYLCASSTPGTSLAFFGQGTRLTVV.

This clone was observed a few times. As DNA, the CDR3 is TGTGCCAGCAGAAAGCGGGAGTATAGGCTGTTCTTC. It codes for CASRKREYRLFF. The chain links TRBV2 to TRBJ2-1; 8 nucleotides align to TRBD2. V lost 6 bases to trimming and J lost 15 bases; unmatched junction nucleotides: 10. CDR1 is SNHLY, CDR2 FYNNEI, per germline. The CDR3 covers 12 residues.

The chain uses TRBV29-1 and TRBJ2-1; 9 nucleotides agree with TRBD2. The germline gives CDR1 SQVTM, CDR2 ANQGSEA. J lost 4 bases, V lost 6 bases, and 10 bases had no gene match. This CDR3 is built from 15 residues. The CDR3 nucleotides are TGCAGCGTCCGTAGTGGACTAGCGAATTACAATGAGCAGTTCTTC. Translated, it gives CSVRSGLANYNEQFF.

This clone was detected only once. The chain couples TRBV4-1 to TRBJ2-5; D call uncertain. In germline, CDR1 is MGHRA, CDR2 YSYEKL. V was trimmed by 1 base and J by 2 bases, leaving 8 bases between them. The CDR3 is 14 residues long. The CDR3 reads CASSQGSWQETQYF. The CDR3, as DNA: TGCGCCAGCAGCCAAGGGAGCTGGCAAGAGACCCAGTACTTC.

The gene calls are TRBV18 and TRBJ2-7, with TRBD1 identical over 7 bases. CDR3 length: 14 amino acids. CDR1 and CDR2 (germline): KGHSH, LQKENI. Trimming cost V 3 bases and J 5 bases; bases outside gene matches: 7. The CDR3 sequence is CASSPLTGVDEQYF. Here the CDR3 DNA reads TGTGCCAGCTCACCTCTTACAGGGGTGGACGAGCAGTACTTC.

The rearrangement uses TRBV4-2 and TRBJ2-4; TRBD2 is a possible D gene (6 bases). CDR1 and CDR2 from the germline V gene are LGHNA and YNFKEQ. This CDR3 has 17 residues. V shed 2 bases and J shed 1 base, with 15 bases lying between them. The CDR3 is CASSQIGRGEAKNIQYF. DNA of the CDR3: TGTGCCAGCAGCCAAATAGGGCGGGGCGAGGCCAAAAACATTCAGTACTTC.

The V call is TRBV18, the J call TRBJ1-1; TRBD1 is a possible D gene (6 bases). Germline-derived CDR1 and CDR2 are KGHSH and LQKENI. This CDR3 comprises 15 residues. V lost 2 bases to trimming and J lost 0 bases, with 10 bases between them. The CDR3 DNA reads TGTGCCAGCTCACCAACGGGGGCTCTGAACACTGAAGCTTTCTTT. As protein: CASSPTGALNTEAFF.

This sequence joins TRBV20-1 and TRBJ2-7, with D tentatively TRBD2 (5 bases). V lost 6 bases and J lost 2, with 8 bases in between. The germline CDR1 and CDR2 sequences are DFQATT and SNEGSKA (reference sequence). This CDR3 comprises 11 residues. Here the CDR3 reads CSAGDPYEQYF. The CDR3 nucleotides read TGCAGTGCCGGGGATCCCTACGAGCAGTACTTC.

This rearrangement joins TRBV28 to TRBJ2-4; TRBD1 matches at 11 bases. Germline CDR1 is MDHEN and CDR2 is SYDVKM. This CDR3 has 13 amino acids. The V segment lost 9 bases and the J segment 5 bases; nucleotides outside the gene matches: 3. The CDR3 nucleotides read TGTGCCAGTCTGGACAGGGGGCAAAACATTCAGTACTTC. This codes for CASLDRGQNIQYF.

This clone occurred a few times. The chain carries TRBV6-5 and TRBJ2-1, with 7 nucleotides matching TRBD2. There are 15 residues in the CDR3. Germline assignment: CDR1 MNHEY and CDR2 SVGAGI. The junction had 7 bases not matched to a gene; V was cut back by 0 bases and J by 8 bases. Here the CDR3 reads CASSYSAGGGYEQFF. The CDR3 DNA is TGTGCCAGCAGTTACTCCGCCGGGGGAGGGTATGAGCAGTTCTTC.

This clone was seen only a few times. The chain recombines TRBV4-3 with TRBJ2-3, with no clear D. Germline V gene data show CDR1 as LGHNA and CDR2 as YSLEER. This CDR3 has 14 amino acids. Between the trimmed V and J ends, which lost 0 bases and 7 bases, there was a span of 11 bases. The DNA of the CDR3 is TGCGCCAGCAGCCAAGATAGATTGGGATATACGCAGTATTTT. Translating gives CASSQDRLGYTQYF.

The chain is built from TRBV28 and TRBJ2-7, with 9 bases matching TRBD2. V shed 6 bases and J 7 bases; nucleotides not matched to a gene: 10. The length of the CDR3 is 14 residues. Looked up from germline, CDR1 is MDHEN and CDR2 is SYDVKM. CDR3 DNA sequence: TGTGCCAGCAGAAGGACTAGCGCCTTCGGGGAGCAGTACTTC. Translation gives CASRRTSAFGEQYF.

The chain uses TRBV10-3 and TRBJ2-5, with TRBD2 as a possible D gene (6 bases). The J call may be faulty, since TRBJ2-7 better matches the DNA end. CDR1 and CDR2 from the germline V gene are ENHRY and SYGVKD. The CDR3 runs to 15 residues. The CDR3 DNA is TGTGCCATCAGCACCTGGCGGGATACACCCTACGAGCAGTACTTC. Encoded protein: CAISTWRDTPYEQYF.

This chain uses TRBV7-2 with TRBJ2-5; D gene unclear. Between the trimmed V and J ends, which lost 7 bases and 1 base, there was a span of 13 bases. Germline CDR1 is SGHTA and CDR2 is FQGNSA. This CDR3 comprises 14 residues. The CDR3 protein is CASTEPGSQETQYF. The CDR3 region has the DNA TGTGCCAGCACCGAACCGGGCAGCCAAGAGACCCAGTACTTC.

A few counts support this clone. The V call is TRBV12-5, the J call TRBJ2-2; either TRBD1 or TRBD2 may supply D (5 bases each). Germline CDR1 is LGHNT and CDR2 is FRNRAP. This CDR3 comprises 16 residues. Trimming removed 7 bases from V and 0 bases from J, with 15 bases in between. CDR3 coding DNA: TGTGCTAGTGCCCCCCCGAGGGGAACGAACACCGGGGAGCTGTTTTTT. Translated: CASAPPRGTNTGELFF.

The DNA of the CDR3 is TGTGCCAGCAGCTTGGCCTTTGGCAGGCAACTCCGGGCCGATACGCAGTATTTT. Its protein product is CASSLAFGRQLRADTQYF. This sequence joins TRBV5-4 and TRBJ2-3; D remains ambiguous. Trimming cost V 0 bases and J 6 bases, with 23 bases left between them. CDR3 length: 18 amino acids. Germline assignment: CDR1 SGHNT and CDR2 YYREEE (reference sequence).

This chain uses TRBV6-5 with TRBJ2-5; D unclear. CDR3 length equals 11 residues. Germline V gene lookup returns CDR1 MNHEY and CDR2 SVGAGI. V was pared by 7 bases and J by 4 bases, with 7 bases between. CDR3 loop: CASTAAETQYF. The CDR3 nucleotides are TGTGCCAGCACCGCAGCAGAGACCCAGTACTTC.

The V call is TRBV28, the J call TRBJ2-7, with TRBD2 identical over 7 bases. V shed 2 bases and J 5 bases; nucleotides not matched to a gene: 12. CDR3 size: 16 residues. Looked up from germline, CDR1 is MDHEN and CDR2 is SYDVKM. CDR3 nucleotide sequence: TGTGCCAGCAGTTTAGGGGGGGACCCCGCCCCCCACGAGCAGTACTTC. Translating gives CASSLGGDPAPHEQYF.

CDR3 DNA: TGTGCCAGCAGTCAGGTGGACTGGCAGTACTTC. Protein sequence: CASSQVDWQYF. This sequence joins TRBV2 and TRBJ2-5, with a possible D match to TRBD2 (5 bases). V dropped 5 bases and J dropped 11 bases, with 12 bases sitting between them. CDR1 and CDR2 from the germline V gene are SNHLY and FYNNEI. The CDR3 extends over 11 amino acids.

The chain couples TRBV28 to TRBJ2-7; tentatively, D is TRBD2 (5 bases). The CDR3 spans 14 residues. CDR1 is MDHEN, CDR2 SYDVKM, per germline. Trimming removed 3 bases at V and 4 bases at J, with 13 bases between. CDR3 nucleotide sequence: TGTGCCAGCAGTTTCGGCGGGTCAGCATACGAGCAGTACTTC. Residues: CASSFGGSAYEQYF.

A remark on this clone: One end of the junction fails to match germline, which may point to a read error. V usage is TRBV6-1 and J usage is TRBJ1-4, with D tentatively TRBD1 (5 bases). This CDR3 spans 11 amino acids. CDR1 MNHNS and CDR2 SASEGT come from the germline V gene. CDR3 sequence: CASREGTLRIF. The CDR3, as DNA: TGTGCCAGCAGGGAAGGGACGCTGAGGATTTTT.

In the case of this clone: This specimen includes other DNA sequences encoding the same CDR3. This CDR3 is CASSYSRGSYEQYF. The CDR3 coding sequence is TGTGCCAGCAGTTACTCGCGAGGGTCCTACGAGCAGTACTTC. This chain joins TRBV6-5 and TRBJ2-7; D may be TRBD2 (5 bases). The germline gives CDR1 MNHEY, CDR2 SVGAGI. This CDR3 is built from 14 residues. V lost 0 bases to trimming and J lost 1 base, with 7 bases between them.

The CDR3 protein is CSVGRDRGYEQYF. The CDR3 DNA is TGCAGCGTGGGCCGGGACAGGGGCTACGAGCAGTACTTC. J is TRBJ2-7 and V is TRBV29-1, with 10 nucleotides matching TRBD1. This CDR3 is built from 13 residues. The V gene end was trimmed by 6 bases and the J gene end by 3 bases; junction bases not matched to a gene: 5. Per the germline V gene, CDR1 is SQVTM and CDR2 is ANQGSEA.

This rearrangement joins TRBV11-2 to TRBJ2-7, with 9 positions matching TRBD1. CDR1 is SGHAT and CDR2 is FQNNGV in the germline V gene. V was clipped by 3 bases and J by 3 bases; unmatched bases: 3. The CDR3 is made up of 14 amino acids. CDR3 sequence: CASSFDRGDYEQYF. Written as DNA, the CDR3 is TGTGCCAGCAGCTTTGACAGGGGGGACTACGAGCAGTACTTC.